A selection of T cell receptor beta chains follows, all from one sample in a study of siplizumab effects on memory and regulatory T cells. Libraries were prepared by immunoSEQ multiplex PCR; TCRdb keeps only in-frame clonotypes and omits some of them. Found here are some 88,000 clones, about 87% of them singletons; the top ten hold approximately 15%. The sample taken for sequencing was CD4+ T cells sorted from blood. Every receptor here comes from a human donor in good health. The CDR3 runs from the conserved cysteine through the conserved F or W. The D gene is left open where the match is weak. Size values are once, few and many counts, or a class for expanded clones, and some rows have none.

d_call,clone_size,v_call,j_call,cdr3_nt,cdr3_aa
TRBD1,.,TRBV28,TRBJ2-5,TGTGCCAGCAGCAAAAGGACAGGGATTTTAGAGACCCAGTACTTC,CASSKRTGILETQYF
.,.,TRBV7-9,TRBJ2-6,TGTGCCAGCAGCTTAGGGACAGCCGCCTCTGGGGCCAACGTCCTGACTTTC,CASSLGTAASGANVLTF
.,.,TRBV21-1,TRBJ2-7,TGTGCCAGCAGCAAAGAGGGGACAACCTACGAGCAGTACTTC,CASSKEGTTYEQYF
TRBD2,.,TRBV7-9,TRBJ2-2,TGTGCCAGCAGCTTAGCGGGAGGGCCAAGGGAGCTGTTTTTT,CASSLAGGPRELFF
.,.,TRBV4-1,TRBJ2-1,TGCGCCAGCAGCCAGGCAGGGTCCACCAATGAGCAGTTCTTC,CASSQAGSTNEQFF
TRBD1,.,TRBV5-6,TRBJ2-7,TGTGCCAGCAGCTTGGGGTGGGACAGCACCTACGAGCAGTACTTC,CASSLGWDSTYEQYF
TRBD1,.,TRBV28,TRBJ2-1,TGTGCCAGCAGTTTTGGGGGGACAGGGGTCGAGCAGTTCTTC,CASSFGGTGVEQFF
TRBD1,.,TRBV5-6,TRBJ2-5,TGTGCCAGCAGCTGGCGGACAGGGCCCCATCAAGAGACCCAGTACTTC,CASSWRTGPHQETQYF
.,.,TRBV6-1,TRBJ2-6,TGTGCCAGCCGGGCTGGGGCCAACGTCCTGACTTTC,CASRAGANVLTF
.,.,TRBV5-1,TRBJ2-5,TGCGCCAGCAGCCCCGGGACTTTCCAAGAGACCCAGTACTTC,CASSPGTFQETQYF
.,few,TRBV25-1,TRBJ1-4,TGTGCCAGCAGTGAATACGGGGCTTTTGAAAAACTGTTTTTT,CASSEYGAFEKLFF
.,.,TRBV2,TRBJ2-7,TGTGCCAGCAGTGAGCAGGACCGAACCTACGAGCAGTACTTC,CASSEQDRTYEQYF
.,.,TRBV29-1,TRBJ2-1,TGCAGCGTTGTGGCAGGGTACAATGAGCAGTTCTTC,CSVVAGYNEQFF
TRBD2,.,TRBV15,TRBJ2-1,TGTGCCACCAGCTCCCGACTAGCGGGAGGGCGGGATGAGCAGTTCTTC,CATSSRLAGGRDEQFF
.,.,TRBV30,TRBJ2-5,TGTGCCTGGGGCCTCTCTTGGGGGTACCAAGAGACCCAGTACTTC,CAWGLSWGYQETQYF
TRBD2,.,TRBV29-1,TRBJ2-3,TGCAGCGTCCTAGCGGGAACCATTGATACGCAATATTTT,CSVLAGTIDTQYF
TRBD2,.,TRBV5-4,TRBJ2-3,TGTGCCAGCAGGGTGGGTCTAGCGGACTACACAGATACGCAGTATTTT,CASRVGLADYTDTQYF
TRBD1,.,TRBV19,TRBJ1-5,TGTGCCAGTAGTACTGGGCGACAGGGCCCATATAGCAATCAGCCCCAGCATTTT,CASSTGRQGPYSNQPQHF
.,.,TRBV2,TRBJ2-5,TGTGCCAGCAGCCCGACGCACGAGGGAGAGACCCAGTACTTC,CASSPTHEGETQYF
TRBD2,.,TRBV28,TRBJ2-2,TGTGCCAGCAGTTTAGGCGGGAGGGGCACCGGGGAGCTGTTTTTT,CASSLGGRGTGELFF
TRBD2,.,TRBV25-1,TRBJ2-1,TGTGCCAGCAGTGGGGGGACTAGCGGGGTCGGAAATGAGCAGTTCTTC,CASSGGTSGVGNEQFF
.,.,TRBV19,TRBJ1-5,TGTGCCAGTAGTATAGCCATGGGAAACGGCAATCAGCCCCAGCATTTT,CASSIAMGNGNQPQHF
.,.,TRBV30,TRBJ2-4,TGTGCCTGGTCGATAGGGGGGAACATTCAGTACTTC,CAWSIGGNIQYF
.,.,TRBV15,TRBJ1-4,TGTGCCACCAGCAGGGGGTCTGAAAAACTGTTTTTT,CATSRGSEKLFF
TRBD1,.,TRBV19,TRBJ2-2,TGTGCCAGTAGGACCAAGGGACAGGGGACCTACACCGGGGAGCTGTTTTTT,CASRTKGQGTYTGELFF
.,once,TRBV18,TRBJ1-2,TGTGCCAGCTCACCATTGCAAGACAGCTACTATGGCTACACCTTC,CASSPLQDSYYGYTF
TRBD2,.,TRBV16,TRBJ2-1,TGTGCCAGCAGCCAATGGGGTGTGGGCGGGAGGTTAAAGGATGAGCAGTTCTTC,CASSQWGVGGRLKDEQFF
.,.,TRBV6-1,TRBJ2-7,TGTGCCAGCAGTGAACTTGAGCTTATGTCGCAGCAGTACTTC,CASSELELMSQQYF
.,.,TRBV6-6,TRBJ1-5,TGTGCCAGCAGTTACTCAGCCGATCAGCCCCAGCATTTT,CASSYSADQPQHF
.,few,TRBV7-9,TRBJ1-1,TGTGCCAGCAGTCAGAACCGGGGTGGGAACACTGAAGCTTTCTTT,CASSQNRGGNTEAFF
.,.,TRBV5-1,TRBJ2-5,TGCGCCAGCAGCTTGGGGAGGAGGTTTCGGCAAGAGACCCAGTACTTC,CASSLGRRFRQETQYF
.,.,TRBV5-1,TRBJ1-6,TGCGCCAGCAGGTCTTTTATTGGGGGTAATTCACCCCTCCACTTT,CASRSFIGGNSPLHF
TRBD2,once,TRBV5-6,TRBJ2-1,TGTGCCAGCAGCCCTCGACTAGCGGGAGGGTACAATGAGCAGTTCTTC,CASSPRLAGGYNEQFF
.,.,TRBV30,TRBJ1-5,TGTGCCTGGAGTGGGTTTACAAATCAGCCCCAGCATTTT,CAWSGFTNQPQHF
.,.,TRBV4-1,TRBJ1-2,TGCGCCAGCAGCCAAGTGTCTATTCGGGATTACTATGGCTACACCTTC,CASSQVSIRDYYGYTF
.,.,TRBV30,TRBJ1-6,TGTGCCTGGAGATCCACAGTGGATTCACCCCTCCACTTT,CAWRSTVDSPLHF
TRBD1,.,TRBV7-8,TRBJ2-7,TGTGCCAGCAGCCTCCGGACAGGAAGCTCCTACGAGCAGTACTTC,CASSLRTGSSYEQYF
.,once,TRBV19,TRBJ1-4,TGTGCCACGAAAAGGGGCCAACGTGAAAAACTGTTTTTT,CATKRGQREKLFF
TRBD1,.,TRBV18,TRBJ2-5,TGTGCCAGCTCCCCCGGGACAGTGATGTACCAAGAGACCCAGTACTTC,CASSPGTVMYQETQYF
.,.,TRBV27,TRBJ1-6,TGTGCCAGCAGGGATGGGTTCGGGGGAAATTCACCCCTCCACTTT,CASRDGFGGNSPLHF
TRBD1,few,TRBV29-1,TRBJ1-1,TGCAGCGGGGGACAGCTGGGGAACACTGAAGCTTTCTTT,CSGGQLGNTEAFF
.,once,TRBV11-3,TRBJ1-1,TGTGCCAGCAGTCTAGGGTATGTTTTGAACACTGAAGCTTTCTTT,CASSLGYVLNTEAFF
.,.,TRBV18,TRBJ1-4,TGTGCCAGCTCTCAGAATAATGAAAAACTGTTTTTT,CASSQNNEKLFF
.,.,TRBV2,TRBJ2-6,TGTGCCAGCAGCCCGGCGGGGTCTGGGGCCAACGTCCTGACTTTC,CASSPAGSGANVLTF
.,.,TRBV11-1,TRBJ2-1,TGTGCCAGCAGCTTAGTACAGGGCACCTACAATGAGCAGTTCTTC,CASSLVQGTYNEQFF
TRBD1,.,TRBV6-5,TRBJ2-7,TGTGCCAGCGCTAGAACAGGGGACGAGCAGTACTTC,CASARTGDEQYF
.,.,TRBV6-1,TRBJ1-5,TGTGCCAGCAGTGAAGCCGGCAGGATCAATCAGCCCCAGCATTTT,CASSEAGRINQPQHF
TRBD1,.,TRBV5-1,TRBJ1-2,TGCGCCAGCAGCTTCGGGACAGGGACCTATGGCTACACCTTC,CASSFGTGTYGYTF
TRBD2,.,TRBV12-5,TRBJ2-3,TGTGCTAGTGGTCTCGGGACTAGCGGGAGCGCCACAGATACGCAGTATTTT,CASGLGTSGSATDTQYF
.,.,TRBV30,TRBJ2-7,TGTGCCTGGAGTACCGGGCCGACGCAGTACTTC,CAWSTGPTQYF
TRBD1,.,TRBV9,TRBJ1-1,TGTGCCAGCAGCCGGGGACAGGGCGCTGAAGCTTTCTTT,CASSRGQGAEAFF
.,.,TRBV4-2,TRBJ1-1,TGTGCCAGCAGCCAAGGCAGTAACTCAAACACTGAAGCTTTCTTT,CASSQGSNSNTEAFF
.,.,TRBV2,TRBJ2-5,TGTGCCAGCAGTGAATTTCAGGCTGGATCTGGAGAGACCCAGTACTTC,CASSEFQAGSGETQYF
.,.,TRBV7-2,TRBJ2-3,TGTGCCAGCAGCTTAGTGAGGGTTGCAGATACGCAGTATTTT,CASSLVRVADTQYF
TRBD2,.,TRBV7-2,TRBJ2-5,TGTGCCAGCAGCTTAGGACTAGCTGAAGAGACCCAGTACTTC,CASSLGLAEETQYF
.,.,TRBV28,TRBJ2-7,TGTGCCAGCAGTTTAAGGACGAGCTCAAGGTACTACGAGCAGTACTTC,CASSLRTSSRYYEQYF
.,.,TRBV27,TRBJ2-7,TGTGCCAGCAGTTCTATACAGGGCGAGAGACCCGAGCAGTACTTC,CASSSIQGERPEQYF
.,.,TRBV5-1,TRBJ2-1,TGCGCCAGCAGCTTGGAAGGAGGAGGGCAGTTCTTC,CASSLEGGGQFF
.,once,TRBV6-5,TRBJ2-7,TGTGCCAGCAGAACCGCTAGGGGGTACGAGCAGTACTTC,CASRTARGYEQYF